Listed below are T cell receptor beta chains from one sample, sequenced in a study of blood T cell repertoires in COVID-19. Repertoires were generated with immunoSEQ multiplex PCR, while TCRdb's copy carries only in-frame clones and drops some. This table holds under 300,000 clones, over 75% found once. The source material was PBMCs or T cells enriched from blood (not recorded which). The receptor source for this set is a young man who had recovered from COVID-19. CDR3s include the opening cysteine and the closing phenylalanine or tryptophan. D genes are given only for firm matches. The size field is filled for only some rows; it gives once, few, many or a size class.

d_call	v_call	j_call	clone_size	cdr3_nt	cdr3_aa
TRBD1	TRBV7-2	TRBJ1-2	-	TGTGCCAGCAACCCAGGACAGGGTGGGTTATCAGACACCTTC	CASNPGQGGLSDTF
TRBD1	TRBV6-5	TRBJ1-1	once	TGTGCCAGCAGCTTAAATTGGGACAGCAACACTGAAGCTTTCTTT	CASSLNWDSNTEAFF
-	TRBV5-5	TRBJ2-2	-	TGTGCCAGCAGCTTGATGCACAGCTACACCGGGGAGCTGTTTTTT	CASSLMHSYTGELFF
TRBD1	TRBV4-1	TRBJ2-7	many	TGCGCCAGCAGCCATTTCGGACAGGGGGCCCGCTACGAGCAGTACTTC	CASSHFGQGARYEQYF
TRBD1	TRBV6-5	TRBJ1-1	once	TGTGCCAGCAGTCGAGGACAGGGCACTGAAGCTTTCTTT	CASSRGQGTEAFF
TRBD1	TRBV28	TRBJ1-4	-	TGTGCCAGCAGTGGGACAGGGGGGGGTCCTGAAAAACTGTTTTTT	CASSGTGGGPEKLFF
TRBD1	TRBV25-1	TRBJ1-3	-	TGTGCCAGCCAGGGACAGGGGCCTGGAAACACCATATATTTT	CASQGQGPGNTIYF
TRBD1	TRBV7-9	TRBJ1-2	-	TGTGCCAGCAGCTTACGGGACAGTGGGAGCTATGGCTACACCTTC	CASSLRDSGSYGYTF
TRBD2	TRBV27	TRBJ2-2	-	TGTGCCAGCAGTTTCCAGCGGGAGACCGGGGAGCTGTTTTTT	CASSFQRETGELFF
TRBD2	TRBV5-4	TRBJ2-3	-	TGTGCCAGCAGCTTGTCCGGCCTAGCGGGGGCAGATACGCAGTATTTT	CASSLSGLAGADTQYF
TRBD1	TRBV4-1	TRBJ2-5	once	TGCGCCAGCAGCCAAGACGGACAGGGGGCTGAGACCCAGTACTTC	CASSQDGQGAETQYF
-	TRBV6-1	TRBJ1-3	-	TGTGCCAGCAGTGAAGTTGGGGGAGGGCGAAACACCATATATTTT	CASSEVGGGRNTIYF